The TCR beta chain described here comes from a study of T cells in localized non-small cell lung cancer. The junction had 8 bases not matched to a gene; V was cut back by 6 bases and J by 4 bases. Germline V gene lookup returns CDR1 MNHNS and CDR2 SASEGT. This CDR3 is built from 15 residues. About this clone itself: Its target is not known.

Assay: immunoSEQ multiplex PCR; the TCRdb copy retains only in-frame clones and omits some. Found here are around 29,000 clones, less than 95% of them singletons; the top ten hold over 25%. Whole-study findings and limits: Exceeding tumor, uninvolved adjacent lung had the highest T cell clonality.

This receptor was identified in a female donor older than 55 with stage I lung adenocarcinoma. Sequencing used peripheral blood, obtained before any cancer treatment. The rearrangement uses TRBV6-1 and TRBJ1-1, with 10 bases identical to TRBD1. Here the CDR3 reads CASSHGTGAGTEAFF. CDR3 sequence (DNA): TGTGCCAGCAGCCACGGGACAGGGGCGGGCACTGAAGCTTTCTTT.